Below are 15 T cell receptor beta chains sequenced from a single sample in a study of cytomegalovirus exposure and HLA in healthy donors. PCR employed 60 Vbeta and 13 Jbeta primers. Repertoires were generated with immunoSEQ multiplex PCR, while TCRdb's copy carries only in-frame clones and drops some. The sample shows around 65,000 clones, 85% of them seen only once. The material sequenced was PBMCs. The source of these receptors is a female donor in good health and CMV-seronegative.

This clone was counted between two and nine times. The chain couples TRBV4-2 to TRBJ2-1, with a weak D call TRBD2 (6 bases). Trimming pared 7 bases from V and 4 bases from J, leaving 17 bases between. The germline CDR1 and CDR2 sequences are LGHNA and YNFKEQ. The CDR3 extends over 15 amino acids. CDR3 nucleotide sequence: TGTGCCAGCACACCCAAGGAGGGAGATTACAATGAGCAGTTCTTC. Its translation: CASTPKEGDYNEQFF.

The gene calls are TRBV28 and TRBJ2-7; 8 positions match TRBD1. Germline V gives CDR1 MDHEN, CDR2 SYDVKM. V was clipped by 3 bases and J by 5 bases; unmatched bases: 6. This CDR3 is 14 amino acids long. The CDR3 is CASSLGRGRNEQYF. As DNA, the CDR3 is TGTGCCAGCAGTTTGGGCAGGGGGCGAAACGAGCAGTACTTC.

The rearrangement joins TRBV15 to TRBJ2-3, with 8 positions matching TRBD2. The CDR3 covers 17 residues. Germline CDR1 and CDR2: LNHNV and YYDKDF (reference sequence). V lost 0 bases, J lost 2 bases, and 7 bases stayed unmatched. The DNA of the CDR3 is TGTGCCACCAGCAGAGATAAACTAGCGGAGTTCACAGATACGCAGTATTTT. Protein: CATSRDKLAEFTDTQYF.

This clone was recorded only once. The CDR3 coding sequence is TGTGCCAGCAAACGGGGACAGGGGGAGAACTATGGCTACACCTTC. Protein: CASKRGQGENYGYTF. The chain is built from TRBV9 and TRBJ1-2; 11 nucleotides match TRBD1. Germline V gene lookup returns CDR1 SGDLS and CDR2 YYNGEE. With V trimmed by 6 bases and J by 2 bases, 6 bases remained unmatched. The CDR3 has 15 amino acids. Supplemented by reference TRBV9 and TRBJ1-2, the full variable domain reads DSGVTQTPKHLITATGQRVTLRCSPRSGDLSVYWYQQSLDQGLQFLIQYYNGEERAKGNILERFSAQQFPDLHSELNLSSLELGDSALYFCASKRGQGENYGYTFGSGTRLTVV.

The chain joins TRBV6-6 to TRBJ1-1; maybe TRBD1 (5 bases). V was cut by 5 bases and J by 5 bases, with 9 bases left in between. The CDR3 consists of 12 residues. Germline V gene data show CDR1 as MNHNY and CDR2 as SVGAGI (reference sequence). The DNA for the CDR3 is TGTGCCAGCAGTGCAGGGTTTACTGAAGCTTTCTTT. Translation: CASSAGFTEAFF.

The rearrangement links TRBV6-5 to TRBJ2-2, with 9 bases that match TRBD1. The CDR3 extends over 15 amino acids. Losses at the gene ends were 5 bases for V and 7 bases for J; bases not matched to a gene: 8. Per germline, CDR1 MNHEY and CDR2 SVGAGI. CDR3 coding DNA: TGTGCCAGCAGTCTCGGACAGGGGAGTAGCGGGGAGCTGTTTTTT. Translated, it gives CASSLGQGSSGELFF.

The rearrangement links TRBV7-2 to TRBJ2-5, with 10 nucleotides matching TRBD2. Per germline, CDR1 SGHTA and CDR2 FQGNSA. The CDR3 length is 17 residues. With 3 bases clipped from V and 1 base from J, the junction kept 8 bases outside the gene matches. CDR3 amino acids: CASSLGLAWGLQETQYF. CDR3 nucleotides: TGTGCCAGCAGCTTGGGACTAGCGTGGGGCCTCCAAGAGACCCAGTACTTC.

The gene calls are TRBV28 and TRBJ2-3; D remains ambiguous. The V gene's germline CDR1 is MDHEN and CDR2 SYDVKM. The V end was cut by 6 bases, the J end by 0 bases, with 13 bases between. The length of the CDR3 is 15 residues. The CDR3, as DNA: TGTGCCAGCAGCCCTCCTAAGTCGAGCACAGATACGCAGTATTTT. Protein: CASSPPKSSTDTQYF.

The chain carries TRBV28 and TRBJ2-5; 11 bases fit TRBD1. The CDR3 runs 15 residues. J gave up 5 bases and V 7 bases, and 9 bases lay outside the gene matches. Germline loops: CDR1 MDHEN, CDR2 SYDVKM. CDR3 nucleotides: TGTGCCAGCAACCCGGACAGGGGGCAAAAGGAGACCCAGTACTTC. Its protein is CASNPDRGQKETQYF. Full variable domain (outside the CDR3, taken from reference TRBV28 and TRBJ2-5): DVKVTQSSRYLVKRTGEKVFLECVQDMDHENMFWYRQDPGLGLRLIYFSYDVKMKEKGDIPEGYSVSREKKERFSLILESASTNQTSMYLCASNPDRGQKETQYFGPGTRLLVL.

The chain is built from TRBV10-1 and TRBJ2-1; TRBD1 might be the D (6 bases). V was cut by 6 bases and J by 6 bases, with 9 bases left in between. The CDR3 consists of 12 residues. Germline CDR1 WNHNN, CDR2 SYGVQD (reference sequence). The CDR3 is CASSGTPNEQFF. CDR3 nucleotide sequence: TGCGCCAGCAGCGGGACACCCAATGAGCAGTTCTTC.

This clone was observed a single time. This chain connects TRBV10-3 to TRBJ2-5; 8 bases match TRBD2. Per the germline V gene, CDR1 is ENHRY and CDR2 is SYGVKD. The CDR3 runs 12 residues. Trimming cost V 7 bases and J 4 bases; bases outside gene matches: 2. DNA of the CDR3: TGTGCCATCAAAACTAGCGGAGAGACCCAGTACTTC. Protein product: CAIKTSGETQYF.

This clone appeared a single time. V and J are TRBV5-1 and TRBJ2-5; a possible D gene is TRBD2 (6 bases). The V end was cut by 7 bases, the J end by 0 bases, with 16 bases between. CDR1 is SGHRS, CDR2 YFSETQ, per germline. The CDR3 consists of 15 residues. The CDR3 sequence is CASRPGGSDQETQYF. The CDR3, as DNA: TGCGCCAGCCGGCCCGGGGGTAGCGACCAAGAGACCCAGTACTTC.

The CDR3 bases are TGTGCCAGCAGCACCCGGGACAGGCCGAACACTGAAGCTTTCTTT. Its translation: CASSTRDRPNTEAFF. The chain combines TRBV11-2 with TRBJ1-1; 8 bases fit TRBD1. Germline trimming cut 5 bases from V and 1 base from J; bases unmatched to any gene: 6. The CDR3 is 15 residues long. The V gene's germline CDR1 is SGHAT and CDR2 FQNNGV.

This clone occurred a few times. V is TRBV28 and J is TRBJ2-7; D might be TRBD2 (6 bases). Per germline, CDR1 MDHEN and CDR2 SYDVKM. The germline V and J ends were trimmed by 3 bases and 1 base, with 7 bases remaining between them. This CDR3 region has 13 residues. Here the CDR3 reads CASSFGLSYEQYF. The CDR3 bases are TGTGCCAGCAGTTTCGGACTATCCTACGAGCAGTACTTC.

In this sample, this clone turned up once. The chain uses TRBV6-5 and TRBJ1-1; the match to TRBD1 covers 7 bases. With 2 bases clipped from V and 0 bases from J, the junction kept 0 bases outside the gene matches. Germline loops: CDR1 MNHEY, CDR2 SVGAGI. CDR3 length: 14 residues. In DNA form, the CDR3 reads TGTGCCAGCAGTTACGACAGGGTGAACACTGAAGCTTTCTTT. Translated: CASSYDRVNTEAFF.